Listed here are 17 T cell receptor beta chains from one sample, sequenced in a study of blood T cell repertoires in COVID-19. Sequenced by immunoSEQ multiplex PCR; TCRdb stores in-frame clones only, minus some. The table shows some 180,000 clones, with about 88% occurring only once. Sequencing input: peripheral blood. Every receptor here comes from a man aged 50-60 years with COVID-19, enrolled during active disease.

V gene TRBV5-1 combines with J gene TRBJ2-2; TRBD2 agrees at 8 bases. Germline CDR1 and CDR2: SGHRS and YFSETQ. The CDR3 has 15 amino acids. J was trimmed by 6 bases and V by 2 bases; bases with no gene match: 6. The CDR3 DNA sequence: TGCGCCAGCAGCTTAAGCGGGAGCTTGGCCGGGGAGCTGTTTTTT. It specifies CASSLSGSLAGELFF. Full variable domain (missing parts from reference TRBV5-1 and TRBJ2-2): KAGVTQTPRYLIKTRGQQVTLSCSPISGHRSVSWYQQTPGQGLQFLFEYFSETQRNKGNFPGRFSGRQFSNSRSEMNVSTLELGDSALYLCASSLSGSLAGELFFGEGSRLTVL.

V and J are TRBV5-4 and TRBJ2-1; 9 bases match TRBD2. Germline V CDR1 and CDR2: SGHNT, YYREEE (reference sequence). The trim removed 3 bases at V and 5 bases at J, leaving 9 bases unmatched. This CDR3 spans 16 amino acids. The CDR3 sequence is CASSWSGTSIHNEQFF. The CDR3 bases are TGTGCCAGCAGCTGGTCCGGGACTAGCATACACAATGAGCAGTTCTTC. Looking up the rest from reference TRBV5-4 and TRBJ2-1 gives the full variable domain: ETGVTQSPTHLIKTRGQQVTLRCSSQSGHNTVSWYQQALGQGPQFIFQYYREEENGRGNFPPRFSGLQFPNYSSELNVNALELDDSALYLCASSWSGTSIHNEQFFGPGTRLTVL.

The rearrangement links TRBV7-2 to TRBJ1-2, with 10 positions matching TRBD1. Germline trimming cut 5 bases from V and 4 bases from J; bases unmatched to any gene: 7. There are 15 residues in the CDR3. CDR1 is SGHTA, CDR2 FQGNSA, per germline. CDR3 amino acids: CASSPAGQGTYGYTF. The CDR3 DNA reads TGTGCCAGCAGCCCAGCGGGACAGGGGACCTATGGCTACACCTTC.

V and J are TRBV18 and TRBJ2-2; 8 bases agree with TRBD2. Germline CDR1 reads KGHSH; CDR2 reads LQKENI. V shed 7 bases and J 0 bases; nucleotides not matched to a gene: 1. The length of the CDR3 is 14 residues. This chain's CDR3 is CASLLAANTGELFF. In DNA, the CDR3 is TGTGCCAGCTTACTAGCGGCGAACACCGGGGAGCTGTTTTTT.

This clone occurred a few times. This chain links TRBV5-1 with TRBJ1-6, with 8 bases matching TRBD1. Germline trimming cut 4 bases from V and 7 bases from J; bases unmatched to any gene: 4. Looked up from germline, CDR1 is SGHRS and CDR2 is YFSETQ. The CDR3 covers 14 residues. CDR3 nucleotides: TGCGCCAGCAGCCCGGGACAGGCAAATTCACCCCTCCACTTT. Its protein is CASSPGQANSPLHF.

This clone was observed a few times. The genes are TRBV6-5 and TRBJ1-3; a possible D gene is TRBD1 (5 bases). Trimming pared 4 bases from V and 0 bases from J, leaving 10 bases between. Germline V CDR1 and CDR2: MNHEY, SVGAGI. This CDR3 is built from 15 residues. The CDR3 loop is CASSSREFSGNTIYF. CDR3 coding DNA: TGTGCCAGCAGTTCCAGGGAATTCTCTGGAAACACCATATATTTT.

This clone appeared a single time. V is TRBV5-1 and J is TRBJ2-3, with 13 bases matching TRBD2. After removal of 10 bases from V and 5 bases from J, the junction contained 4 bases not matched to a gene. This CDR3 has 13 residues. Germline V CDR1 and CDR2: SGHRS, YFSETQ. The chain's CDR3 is CAARLAGGDTQYF. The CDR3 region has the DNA TGCGCCGCAAGACTAGCGGGGGGAGATACGCAGTATTTT.

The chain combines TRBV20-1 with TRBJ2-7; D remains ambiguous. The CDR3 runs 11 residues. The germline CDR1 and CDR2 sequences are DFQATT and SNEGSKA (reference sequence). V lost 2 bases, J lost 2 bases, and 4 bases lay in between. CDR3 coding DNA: TGCAGTGCTAGACAGGCCTACGAGCAGTACTTC. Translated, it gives CSARQAYEQYF.

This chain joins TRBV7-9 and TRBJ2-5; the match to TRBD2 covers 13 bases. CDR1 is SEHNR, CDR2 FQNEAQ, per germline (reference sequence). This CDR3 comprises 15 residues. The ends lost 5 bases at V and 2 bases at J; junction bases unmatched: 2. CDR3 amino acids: CASSQGLAGQETQYF. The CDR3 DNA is TGTGCCAGCAGCCAGGGACTAGCGGGACAAGAGACCCAGTACTTC.

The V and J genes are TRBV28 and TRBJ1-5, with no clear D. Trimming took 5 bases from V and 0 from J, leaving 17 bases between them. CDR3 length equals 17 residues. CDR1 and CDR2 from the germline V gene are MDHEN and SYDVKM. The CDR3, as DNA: TGTGCCAGCAGTATTATAGCCCCCAAATATAGCAATCAGCCCCAGCATTTT. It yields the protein CASSIIAPKYSNQPQHF.

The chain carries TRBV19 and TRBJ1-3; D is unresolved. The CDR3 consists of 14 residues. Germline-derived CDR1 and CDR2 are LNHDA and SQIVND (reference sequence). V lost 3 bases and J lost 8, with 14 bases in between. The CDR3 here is CASSMVLSRDTIYF. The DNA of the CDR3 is TGTGCCAGTAGTATGGTTCTTAGCCGTGACACCATATATTTT.

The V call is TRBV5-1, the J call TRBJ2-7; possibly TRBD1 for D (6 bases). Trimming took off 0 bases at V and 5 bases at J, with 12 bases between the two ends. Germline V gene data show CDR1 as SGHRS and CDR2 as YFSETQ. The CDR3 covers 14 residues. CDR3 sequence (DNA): TGCGCCAGCAGCTTGGCCAGGGGATCGAACGAGCAGTACTTC. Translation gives CASSLARGSNEQYF.

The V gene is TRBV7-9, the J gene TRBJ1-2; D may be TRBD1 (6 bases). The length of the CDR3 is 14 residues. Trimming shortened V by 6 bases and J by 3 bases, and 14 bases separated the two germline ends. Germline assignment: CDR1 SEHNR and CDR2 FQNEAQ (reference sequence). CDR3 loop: CASRPAGADYGYTF. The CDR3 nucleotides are TGTGCCAGCAGACCGGCGGGGGCGGACTATGGCTACACCTTC.

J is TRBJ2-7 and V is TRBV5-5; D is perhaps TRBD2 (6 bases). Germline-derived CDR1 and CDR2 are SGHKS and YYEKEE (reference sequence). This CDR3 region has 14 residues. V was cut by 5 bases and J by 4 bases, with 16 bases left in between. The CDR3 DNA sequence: TGTGCCAGCAGTTGGCCGGGACTCCGATACGAGCAGTACTTC. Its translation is CASSWPGLRYEQYF.

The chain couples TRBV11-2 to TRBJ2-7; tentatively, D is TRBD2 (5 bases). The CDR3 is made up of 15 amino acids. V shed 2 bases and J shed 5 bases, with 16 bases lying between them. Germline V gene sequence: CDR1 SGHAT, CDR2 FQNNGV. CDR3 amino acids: CASSLNRGRFDEQYF. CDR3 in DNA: TGTGCCAGCAGCTTAAATCGGGGAAGATTTGACGAGCAGTACTTC.

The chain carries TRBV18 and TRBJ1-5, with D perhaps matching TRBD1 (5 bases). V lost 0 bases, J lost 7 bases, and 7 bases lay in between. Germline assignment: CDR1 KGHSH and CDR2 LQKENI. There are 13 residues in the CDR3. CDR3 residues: CASSPPEGQPQHF. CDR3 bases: TGTGCCAGCTCACCACCGGAGGGGCAGCCCCAGCATTTT.

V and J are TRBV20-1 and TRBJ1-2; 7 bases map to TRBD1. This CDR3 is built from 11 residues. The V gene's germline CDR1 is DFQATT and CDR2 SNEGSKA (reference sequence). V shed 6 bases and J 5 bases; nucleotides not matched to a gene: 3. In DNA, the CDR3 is TGCAGTGCACAGGGGCAATATGGCTACACCTTC. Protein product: CSAQGQYGYTF.